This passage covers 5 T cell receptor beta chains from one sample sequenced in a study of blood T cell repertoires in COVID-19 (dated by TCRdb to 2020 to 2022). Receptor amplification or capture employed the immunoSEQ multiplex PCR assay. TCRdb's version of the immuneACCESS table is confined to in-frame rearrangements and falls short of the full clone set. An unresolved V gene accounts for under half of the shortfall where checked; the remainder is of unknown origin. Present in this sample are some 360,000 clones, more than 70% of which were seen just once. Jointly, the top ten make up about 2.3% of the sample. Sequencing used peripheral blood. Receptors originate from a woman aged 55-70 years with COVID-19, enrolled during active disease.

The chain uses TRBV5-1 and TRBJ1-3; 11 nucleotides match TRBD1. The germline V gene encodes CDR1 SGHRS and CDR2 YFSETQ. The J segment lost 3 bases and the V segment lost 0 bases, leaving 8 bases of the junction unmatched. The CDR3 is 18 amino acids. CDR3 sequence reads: CASSLAQTGQGDGNTIYF. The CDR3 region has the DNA TGCGCCAGCAGCTTGGCCCAGACGGGACAGGGGGATGGAAACACCATATATTTT.

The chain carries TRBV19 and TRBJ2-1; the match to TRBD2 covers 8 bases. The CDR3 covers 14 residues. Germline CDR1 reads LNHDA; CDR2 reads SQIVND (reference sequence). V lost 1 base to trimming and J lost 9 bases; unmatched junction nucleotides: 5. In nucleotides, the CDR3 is TGTGCCAGTAGTATAGCGGGGGGGCATGGTGAGCAGTTCTTC. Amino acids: CASSIAGGHGEQFF.

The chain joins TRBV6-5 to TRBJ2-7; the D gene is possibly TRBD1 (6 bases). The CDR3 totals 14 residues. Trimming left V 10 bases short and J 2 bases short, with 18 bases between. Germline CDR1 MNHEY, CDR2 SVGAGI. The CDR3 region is CAIRPGHGTYEQYF. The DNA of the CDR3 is TGTGCCATCCGACCGGGACACGGTACCTACGAGCAGTACTTC.

In nucleotides, the CDR3 is TGTGCCAGCGGATCCGGGACAGGGGTCGAAAAACTGTTTTTT. Its protein product is CASGSGTGVEKLFF. V is TRBV11-2 and J is TRBJ1-4; 10 nucleotides align to TRBD1. The CDR3 spans 14 residues. CDR1 is SGHAT, CDR2 FQNNGV, per germline. V shed 8 bases, J shed 8 bases, and the junction held 8 bases outside the gene matches.

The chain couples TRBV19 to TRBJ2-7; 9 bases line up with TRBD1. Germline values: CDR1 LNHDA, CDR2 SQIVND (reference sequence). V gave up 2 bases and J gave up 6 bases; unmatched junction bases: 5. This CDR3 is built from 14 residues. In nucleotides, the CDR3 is TGTGCCAGTAGTATACGACAGGGGGAGCGCGAGCAGTACTTC. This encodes CASSIRQGEREQYF.